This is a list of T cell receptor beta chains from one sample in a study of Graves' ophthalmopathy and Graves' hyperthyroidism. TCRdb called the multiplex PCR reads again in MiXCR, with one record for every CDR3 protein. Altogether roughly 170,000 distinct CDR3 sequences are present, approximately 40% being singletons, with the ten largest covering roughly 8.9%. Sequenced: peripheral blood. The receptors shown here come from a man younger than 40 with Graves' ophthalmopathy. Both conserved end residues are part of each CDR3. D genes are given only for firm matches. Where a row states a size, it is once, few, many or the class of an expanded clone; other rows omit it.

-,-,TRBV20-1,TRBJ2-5,TGCAGTGCTAGAGAAGGGGTATCTAGCCAGTACTTC,CSAREGVSSQYF
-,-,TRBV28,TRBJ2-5,TGTGCCAGCACCAACGAGGGTCTCGAGACCCAGTACTTC,CASTNEGLETQYF
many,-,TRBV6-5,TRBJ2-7,TGTGCCAGCAGTTACTTCGAGGGGCGAGGGGAGCAGTACTTC,CASSYFEGRGEQYF
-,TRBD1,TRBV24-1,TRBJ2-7,TGTGCCACCAGTGACCCGGGACAGGGCTACGAGCAGTACTTC,CATSDPGQGYEQYF
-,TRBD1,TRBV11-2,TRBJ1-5,TGTGCCAGCAGCTTGTTACCCGGGACAGGGTTGAACAATCAGCCCCAGCATTTT,CASSLLPGTGLNNQPQHF
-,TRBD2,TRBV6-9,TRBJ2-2,TGTGCCAGCAGTTTCCTGCAGCGGGAGAACACCGGGGAGCTGTTTTTT,CASSFLQRENTGELFF
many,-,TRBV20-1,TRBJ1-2,TGCAGTGCTAGGGTTGAATGGGGCTACACCTTC,CSARVEWGYTF
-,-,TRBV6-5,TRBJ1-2,TGTGCCAGCAGTTCTCGGGGAGCTAACTATGGCTACACCTTC,CASSSRGANYGYTF
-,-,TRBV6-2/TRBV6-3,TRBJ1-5,TGTGCCAGCAGTTACCGGGGTCAGGGTCCCAGTCAGCCCCAGCATTTT,CASSYRGQGPSQPQHF
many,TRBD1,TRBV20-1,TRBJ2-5,TGCAGTGCAACGGGACAGGGAGAGCAAGAGACCCAGTACTTC,CSATGQGEQETQYF
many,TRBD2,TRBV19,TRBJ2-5,TGTGCCAGTAGTAAAGCGGGAGAAGTGGCGACCCAGTACTTC,CASSKAGEVATQYF
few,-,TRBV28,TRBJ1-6,TGTGCCAGCAGTTTTCGGCGAGGGTCCACCCTCCACTTT,CASSFRRGSTLHF
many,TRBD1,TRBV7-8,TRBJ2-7,TGTGCCAGCAGCCGGGACAGAGCGTCCTACGAGCAGTACTTC,CASSRDRASYEQYF
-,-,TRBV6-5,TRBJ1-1,TGTGCCAGCAGTTACTCGAAGGCACAGGTGAGGACTGAAGCTTTCTTT,CASSYSKAQVRTEAFF
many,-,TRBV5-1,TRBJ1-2,TGCGCCAGCAGCACCCCATCCCATGGCTACACCTTC,CASSTPSHGYTF
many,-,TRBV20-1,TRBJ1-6,TGCAGTGCTAGTATCGGAAATTCACCCCTCCACTTT,CSASIGNSPLHF
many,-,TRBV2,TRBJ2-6,TGTGCCAGCGCGCAACTGCTCTCTGGGGCCAACGTCCTGACTTTC,CASAQLLSGANVLTF